Listed below are T cell receptor beta chains from one sample, sequenced in a study of a mutant IDH1 vaccine in newly diagnosed glioma. Which antigens these TCRs recognize remains unknown. Only in-frame clones appear in the TCRdb table, and some are missing; sequencing was by immunoSEQ multiplex PCR. The data show about 50,000 clones, around 78% seen once. The material sequenced was PBMCs, taken from a glioma patient whose treatment included an IDH1 peptide vaccine. The receptors stem from a man between 50 and 59 years old with glioma. CDR3s include the opening cysteine and the closing phenylalanine or tryptophan. The D gene is left open where the match is weak. Some rows have no size entry. The others give once, few or many, or a class for an expanded clone.

v_gene,d_gene,abundance,j_gene,CDR3aa,CDR3nt
TRBV29-1,TRBD2,-,TRBJ2-5,CSVRGGLARETQYF,TGCAGCGTACGGGGGGGCCTGGCGAGGGAGACCCAGTACTTC
TRBV2,TRBD2,-,TRBJ2-1,CASNRLAGLNNEQFF,TGTGCCAGCAACCGTCTAGCGGGGCTAAACAATGAGCAGTTCTTC
TRBV4-3,TRBD1,-,TRBJ1-2,CASSQGTGAPYGYTF,TGCGCCAGCAGCCAAGGGACAGGGGCCCCCTATGGCTACACCTTC
TRBV18,TRBD1,-,TRBJ1-1,CASSPQTGSSSEAFF,TGTGCCAGCTCACCGCAGACAGGGTCTTCTTCTGAAGCTTTCTTT
TRBV30,TRBD1,-,TRBJ1-2,CAWSPSRTGRPYGYTF,TGTGCCTGGAGTCCTTCAAGGACAGGTCGACCCTATGGCTACACCTTC
TRBV19,-,-,TRBJ2-5,CASSKATGRRETQYF,TGTGCCAGTAGCAAGGCTACAGGGCGACGGGAGACCCAGTACTTC
TRBV2,-,-,TRBJ2-2,CASRGQAPGGGELFF,TGTGCCAGCAGGGGACAGGCCCCGGGAGGAGGGGAGCTGTTTTTT
TRBV7-2,-,-,TRBJ1-1,CASSPDTEAFF,TGTGCCAGTAGCCCGGACACTGAAGCTTTCTTT
TRBV7-2,-,-,TRBJ2-7,CASSTAVRYYEQYF,TGTGCCAGCAGCACGGCGGTCAGATATTACGAGCAGTACTTC
TRBV13,-,once,TRBJ2-7,CASSSGRGRVSYEQYF,TGTGCCAGCAGCTCGGGGCGGGGCAGGGTTTCCTACGAGCAGTACTTC
TRBV7-9,-,-,TRBJ1-2,CASSLDSYGYTF,TGTGCCAGCAGCTTGGACAGCTATGGCTACACCTTC
TRBV6-5,-,-,TRBJ1-1,CASSYGGGTTEAFF,TGTGCCAGCAGTTACGGGGGAGGGACCACTGAAGCTTTCTTT
TRBV6-5,-,-,TRBJ2-3,CASSLRGDTQYF,TGTGCCAGCAGTCTACGTGGGGATACGCAGTATTTT
TRBV19,-,-,TRBJ2-7,CASSIDRSYEQYF,TGTGCCAGTAGTATTGACAGATCCTACGAGCAGTACTTC